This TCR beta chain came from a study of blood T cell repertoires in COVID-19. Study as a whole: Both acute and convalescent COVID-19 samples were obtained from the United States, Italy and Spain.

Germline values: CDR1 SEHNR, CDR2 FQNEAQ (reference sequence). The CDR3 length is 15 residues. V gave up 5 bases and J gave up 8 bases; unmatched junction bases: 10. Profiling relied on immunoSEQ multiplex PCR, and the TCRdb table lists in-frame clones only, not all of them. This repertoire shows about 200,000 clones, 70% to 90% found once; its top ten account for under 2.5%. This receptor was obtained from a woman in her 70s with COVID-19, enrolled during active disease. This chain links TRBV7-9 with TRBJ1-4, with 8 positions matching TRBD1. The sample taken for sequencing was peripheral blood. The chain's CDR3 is CASSPPGTGAEKLFF. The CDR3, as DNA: TGTGCCAGCAGCCCCCCCGGGACAGGAGCGGAAAAACTGTTTTTT. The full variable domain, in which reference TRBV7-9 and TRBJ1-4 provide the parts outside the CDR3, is DTGVSQNPRHKITKRGQNVTFRCDPISEHNRLYWYRQTLGQGPEFLTYFQNEAQLEKSRLLSDRFSAERPKGSFSTLEIQRTEQGDSAMYLCASSPPGTGAEKLFFGSGTQLSVL.